This T cell receptor beta chain emerged from a study of Ad26.COV2.S vaccination and SARS-CoV-2 variants. In the study overall: Ad26.COV2.S arm of COV1001 included the donor.

Treatment: some 20 received Ad26.COV2.S at low or high dose, single or two shots; about 5 received placebo; per-sample allocation not given. Each sample was drawn 63 days after the first injection (of vaccine or placebo). The assay was immunoSEQ multiplex PCR, and TCRdb's table has in-frame clones only and misses some. The sample has about 320,000 clones, around four fifths seen once; the top ten hold 2% to 2.5%. Broader study findings: Total T cell responses were possibly underestimated by TCR breadth and depth analyses.

With 0 bases removed from V and 3 bases from J, the gap between germline ends came to 9 bases. The CDR3 has 15 amino acids. CDR1 and CDR2 (germline): MNHNY, SVGAGI (reference sequence). With respect to this clone: What it binds is not known.

The receptor comes from a person aged 18-65 years who received the Ad26.COV2.S COVID-19 vaccine or a placebo. This rearrangement joins TRBV6-6 to TRBJ1-3; no clear D. This sample comprised peripheral blood, obtained in a trial of Ad26.COV2.S vaccine versus placebo. CDR3 protein: CASSYSASFGNTIYF. CDR3 sequence (DNA): TGTGCCAGCAGTTACTCGGCCAGTTTTGGAAACACCATATATTTT.